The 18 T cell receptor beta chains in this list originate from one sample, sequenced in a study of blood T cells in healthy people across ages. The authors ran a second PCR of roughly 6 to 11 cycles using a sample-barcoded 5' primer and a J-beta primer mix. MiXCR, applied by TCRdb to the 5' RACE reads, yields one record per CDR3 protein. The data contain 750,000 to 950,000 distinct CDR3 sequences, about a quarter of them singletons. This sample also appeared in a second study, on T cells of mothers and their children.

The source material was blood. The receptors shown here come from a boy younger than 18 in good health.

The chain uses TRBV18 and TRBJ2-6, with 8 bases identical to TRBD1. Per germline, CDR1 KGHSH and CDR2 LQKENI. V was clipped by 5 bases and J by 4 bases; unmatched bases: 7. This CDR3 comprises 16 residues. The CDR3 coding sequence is TGTGCCAGCTCATCGGACAGGGTGGCCGGGGCCAACGTCCTGACTTTC. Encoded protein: CASSSDRVAGANVLTF.

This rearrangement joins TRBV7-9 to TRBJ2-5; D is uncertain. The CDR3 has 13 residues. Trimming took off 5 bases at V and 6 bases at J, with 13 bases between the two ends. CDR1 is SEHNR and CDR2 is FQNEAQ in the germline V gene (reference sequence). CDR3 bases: TGTGCCAGCAGCCCGAGTGGGATAAAGACCCAGTACTTC. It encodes CASSPSGIKTQYF.

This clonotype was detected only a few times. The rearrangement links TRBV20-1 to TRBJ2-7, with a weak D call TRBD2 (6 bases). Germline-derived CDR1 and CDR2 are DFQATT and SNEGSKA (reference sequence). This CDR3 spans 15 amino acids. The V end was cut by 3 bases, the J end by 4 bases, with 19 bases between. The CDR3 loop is CSASGSQSGAYEQYF. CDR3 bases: TGCAGTGCTAGTGGTTCTCAGTCGGGAGCATACGAGCAGTACTTC.

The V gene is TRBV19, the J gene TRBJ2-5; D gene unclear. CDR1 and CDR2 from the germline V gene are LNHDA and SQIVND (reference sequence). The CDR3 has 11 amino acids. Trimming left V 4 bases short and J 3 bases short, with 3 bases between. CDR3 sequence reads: CASSKKETQYF. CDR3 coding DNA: TGTGCCAGTAGTAAGAAAGAGACCCAGTACTTC.

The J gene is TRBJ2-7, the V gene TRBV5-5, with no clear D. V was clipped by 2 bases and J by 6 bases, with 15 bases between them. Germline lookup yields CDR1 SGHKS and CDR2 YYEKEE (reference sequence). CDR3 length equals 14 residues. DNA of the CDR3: TGTGCCAGCAGCTTAGAAAATCCCGACCTCGAGCAGTACTTC. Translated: CASSLENPDLEQYF.

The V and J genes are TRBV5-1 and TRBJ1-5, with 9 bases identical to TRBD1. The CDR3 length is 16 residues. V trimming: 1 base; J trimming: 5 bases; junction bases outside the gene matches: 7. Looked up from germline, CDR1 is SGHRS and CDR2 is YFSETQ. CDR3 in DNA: TGCGCCAGCAGCTTGACGGGACAGGGAACGGATCAGCCCCAGCATTTT. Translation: CASSLTGQGTDQPQHF.

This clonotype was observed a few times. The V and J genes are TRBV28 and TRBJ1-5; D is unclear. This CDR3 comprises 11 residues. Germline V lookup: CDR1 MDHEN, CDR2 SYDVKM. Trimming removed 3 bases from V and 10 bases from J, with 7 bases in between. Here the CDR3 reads CASSFSRPQHF. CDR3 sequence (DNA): TGTGCCAGCAGTTTTAGTCGACCCCAGCATTTT.

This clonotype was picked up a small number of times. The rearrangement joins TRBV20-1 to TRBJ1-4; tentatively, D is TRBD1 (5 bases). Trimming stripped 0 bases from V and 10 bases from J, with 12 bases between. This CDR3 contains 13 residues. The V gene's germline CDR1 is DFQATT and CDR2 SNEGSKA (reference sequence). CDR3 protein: CSARDPGEGKLFF. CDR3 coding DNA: TGCAGTGCTAGAGATCCGGGGGAGGGAAAACTGTTTTTT.

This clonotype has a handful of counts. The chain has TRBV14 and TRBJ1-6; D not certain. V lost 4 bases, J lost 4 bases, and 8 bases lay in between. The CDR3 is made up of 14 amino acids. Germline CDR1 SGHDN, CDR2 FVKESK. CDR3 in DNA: TGTGCCAGCAGCCCAGGAGGGTATAATTCACCCCTCCACTTT. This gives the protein CASSPGGYNSPLHF.

The CDR3 reads CASSVGGTAEAFF. DNA for the CDR3: TGCGCCAGCAGCGTGGGTGGGACCGCTGAAGCTTTCTTT. The chain joins TRBV5-1 to TRBJ1-1; D may be TRBD1 (5 bases). V lost 4 bases to trimming and J lost 6 bases, with 13 bases between them. Germline CDR1 and CDR2: SGHRS and YFSETQ. This CDR3 contains 13 residues.

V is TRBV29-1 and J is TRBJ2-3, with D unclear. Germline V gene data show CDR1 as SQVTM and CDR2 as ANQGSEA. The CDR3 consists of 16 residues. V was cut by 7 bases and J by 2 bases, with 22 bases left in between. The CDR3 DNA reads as TGCAGCGCAACACAACTGGGTGCTGAACCCACAGATACGCAGTATTTT. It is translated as CSATQLGAEPTDTQYF.

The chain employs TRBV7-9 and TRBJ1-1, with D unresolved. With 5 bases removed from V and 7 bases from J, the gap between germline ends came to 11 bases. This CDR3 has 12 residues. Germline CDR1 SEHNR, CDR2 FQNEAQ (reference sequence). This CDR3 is CASSHGRDEAFF. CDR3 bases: TGTGCCAGCAGCCACGGGAGGGATGAAGCTTTCTTT.

CDR3 in amino acids: CASSPLPVGKTYEQYF. The CDR3 DNA reads as TGTGCCAGCAGCCCACTACCCGTGGGAAAAACCTACGAGCAGTACTTC. V usage is TRBV3-1 and J usage is TRBJ2-7; the D is unclear. The CDR3 covers 16 residues. Germline loops: CDR1 LGHDT, CDR2 YNNKEL (reference sequence). V was cut by 4 bases and J by 2 bases, with 18 bases left in between.

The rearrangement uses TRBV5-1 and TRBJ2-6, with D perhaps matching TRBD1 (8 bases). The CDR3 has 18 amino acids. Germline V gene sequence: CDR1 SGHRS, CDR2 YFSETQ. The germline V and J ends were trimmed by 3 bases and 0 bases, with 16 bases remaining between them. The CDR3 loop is CASSSRQGRVSGANVLTF. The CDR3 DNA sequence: TGCGCCAGCAGCTCGAGACAGGGGAGGGTCTCTGGGGCCAACGTCCTGACTTTC.

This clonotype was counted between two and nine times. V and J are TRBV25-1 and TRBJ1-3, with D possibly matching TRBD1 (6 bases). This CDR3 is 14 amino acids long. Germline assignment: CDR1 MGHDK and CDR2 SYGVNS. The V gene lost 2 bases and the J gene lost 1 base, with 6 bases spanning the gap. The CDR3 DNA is TGTGCCAGCAGTGAAAGGGGGTCTGGAAACACCATATATTTT. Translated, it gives CASSERGSGNTIYF.

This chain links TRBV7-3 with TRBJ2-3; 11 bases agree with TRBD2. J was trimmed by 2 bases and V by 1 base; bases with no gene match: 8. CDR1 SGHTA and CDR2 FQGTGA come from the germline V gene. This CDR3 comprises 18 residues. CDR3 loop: CASSLNFLAGGSTDTQYF. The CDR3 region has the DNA TGTGCCAGCAGCTTAAACTTTCTAGCGGGGGGTTCCACAGATACGCAGTATTTT.

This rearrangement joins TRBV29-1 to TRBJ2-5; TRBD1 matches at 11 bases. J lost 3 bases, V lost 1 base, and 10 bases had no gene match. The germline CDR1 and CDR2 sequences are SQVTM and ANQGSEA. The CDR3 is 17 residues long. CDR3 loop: CSVEVPGTGGIKETQYF. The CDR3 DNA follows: TGCAGCGTTGAAGTCCCAGGGACAGGGGGGATAAAAGAGACCCAGTACTTC.

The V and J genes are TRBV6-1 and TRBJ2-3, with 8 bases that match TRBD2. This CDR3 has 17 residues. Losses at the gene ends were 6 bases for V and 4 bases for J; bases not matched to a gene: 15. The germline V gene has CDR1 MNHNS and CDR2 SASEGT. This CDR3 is CASSTFLLAGPADTQYF. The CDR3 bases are TGTGCCAGCAGCACTTTCCTCTTAGCGGGGCCGGCAGATACGCAGTATTTT.